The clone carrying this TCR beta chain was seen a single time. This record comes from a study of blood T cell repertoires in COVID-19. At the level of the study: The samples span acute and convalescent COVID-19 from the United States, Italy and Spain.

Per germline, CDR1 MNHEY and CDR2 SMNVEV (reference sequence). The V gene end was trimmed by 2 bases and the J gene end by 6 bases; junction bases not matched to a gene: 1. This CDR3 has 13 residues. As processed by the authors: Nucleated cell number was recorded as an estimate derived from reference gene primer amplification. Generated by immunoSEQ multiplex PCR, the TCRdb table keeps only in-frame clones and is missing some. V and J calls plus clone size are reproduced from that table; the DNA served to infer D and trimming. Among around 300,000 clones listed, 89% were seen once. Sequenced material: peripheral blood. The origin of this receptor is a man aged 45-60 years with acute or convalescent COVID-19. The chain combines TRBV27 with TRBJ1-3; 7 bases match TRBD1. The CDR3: CASSLQGENTIYF. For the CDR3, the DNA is TGTGCCAGCAGTTTACAGGGGGAAAACACCATATATTTT.